The T cell receptor beta chain under discussion was sequenced for a study of graft-versus-host responses after intestinal transplantation. Study outcomes and limitations: The authors found GvH clones in recipient marrow, some appearing first in ileum or blood.

Libraries were prepared by immunoSEQ multiplex PCR; TCRdb keeps only in-frame clonotypes and omits some of them. The profile shows 8,000 to 10,000 clones, under 35% of them singletons. There are a few counts of this clone. Responders (around 200,000, CFSE-labeled) met around 200,000 stimulators that were irradiated and violet-dye-labeled. Germline values: CDR1 SGHVS, CDR2 FNYEAQ. Trimming removed 2 bases at V and 4 bases at J, with 8 bases between. The CDR3 is 13 amino acids. The chain couples TRBV7-6 to TRBJ1-2; D gene uncertain. Sequences were derived from alloreactive CD8+ T cells from a mixed lymphocyte reaction culture, sampled before transplantation. Described subset: CFSE-low proliferating T cells sorted from approximately 6-day pre-transplant mixed lymphocyte reaction (GvH or HvG direction). This TCR was sampled from a human patient who was an organ donor for intestinal transplantation. CDR3 sequence (DNA): TGTGCCAGCAGCTTATCCGTGAGCTATGGCTACACCTTC. Amino acids: CASSLSVSYGYTF.